The entry that follows covers one TCR beta chain sequence. This record comes from a study of blood T cell repertoires in COVID-19. In the authors' workflow: Researchers report that nucleated cell counts were estimated from reference gene primer amplification. Method: immunoSEQ multiplex PCR; TCRdb's copy keeps in-frame clones and lacks some. V and J calls and clone size are those listed in that table; D and trimming were worked out from the DNA. The sample shows hundreds of thousands of clones, approximately 90% of them seen only once. Germline CDR1 reads LNHDA; CDR2 reads SQIVND (reference sequence). Germline trimming cut 5 bases from V and 0 bases from J; bases unmatched to any gene: 10. The CDR3 extends over 19 amino acids.

The chain carries TRBV19 and TRBJ2-2, with 12 bases that match TRBD2. The sample taken for sequencing was peripheral blood. The TCR originated in a man older than 75 with acute or convalescent COVID-19. CDR3 sequence (DNA): TGTGCCAGTAGTCTAAGACTAGCGGGAGTATGGGCGAACACCGGGGAGCTGTTTTTT. Its protein is CASSLRLAGVWANTGELFF.